This T cell receptor (beta chain) came from a study of CD8+ T cells in alopecia areata. Study-wide points: Sequencing of scalp samples also includes resident alphabeta T cells from normal skin.

This clone was seen only a few times. Its matching antigen is unknown. TCR sequencing used cDNA made by reverse transcription of extracted RNA. TCRdb keeps only in-frame clones here, not all; method: immunoSEQ multiplex PCR. The sample holds 150,000 to 200,000 clones, less than 80% seen once. Germline V gives CDR1 SGHNT, CDR2 YYREEE (reference sequence). This CDR3 region has 15 residues. The ends were cut back, 1 base at V and 3 bases at J, with 12 bases in the middle. V gene TRBV5-4 combines with J gene TRBJ2-3; no reliable D call. The sample consisted of CD8+ T cells sorted from blood, taken at week 0. The source is a human donor with alopecia areata. CDR3 DNA: TGTGCCAGCAGCTTGATGGTGGATGGGACAGATACGCAGTATTTT. Translation gives CASSLMVDGTDTQYF. Supplemented by reference TRBV5-4 and TRBJ2-3, the full variable domain reads ETGVTQSPTHLIKTRGQQVTLRCSSQSGHNTVSWYQQALGQGPQFIFQYYREEENGRGNFPPRFSGLQFPNYSSELNVNALELDDSALYLCASSLMVDGTDTQYFGPGTRLTVL.